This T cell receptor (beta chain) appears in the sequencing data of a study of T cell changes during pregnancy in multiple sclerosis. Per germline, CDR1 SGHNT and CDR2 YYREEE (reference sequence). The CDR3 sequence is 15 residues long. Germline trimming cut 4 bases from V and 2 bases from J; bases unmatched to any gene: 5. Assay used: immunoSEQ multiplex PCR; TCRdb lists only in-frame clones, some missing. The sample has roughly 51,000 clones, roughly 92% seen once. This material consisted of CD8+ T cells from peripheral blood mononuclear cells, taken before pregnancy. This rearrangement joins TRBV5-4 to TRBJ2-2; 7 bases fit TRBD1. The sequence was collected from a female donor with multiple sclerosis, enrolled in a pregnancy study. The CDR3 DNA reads TGTGCCAGCAGCCTCCGGGACAGTAACACCGGGGAGCTGTTTTTT. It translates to CASSLRDSNTGELFF.